This TCR beta chain emerged from a study of shared clonotypes between healthy human individuals. Terminally differentiated effector memory CD45RA+ cells were excluded from the naive CD8 cells, which were CD45RO-negative and positively selected for CCR7. Profiled with immunoSEQ multiplex PCR; TCRdb holds only in-frame clones, not every one. The sample has fewer than 700,000 clones; 85% to 95% are singletons. There are 18 residues in the CDR3. Looked up from germline, CDR1 is SGDLS and CDR2 is YYNGEE. With V trimmed by 3 bases and J by 5 bases, 17 bases remained unmatched. The sample consisted of naive CD8+ T cells sorted from blood. The V call is TRBV9, the J call TRBJ2-5, with TRBD1 matching 9 bases. The clonotype was recovered from a woman under 40 in good health. The CDR3 DNA reads TGTGCCAGCAGCGCAAACCCGTTCTTGGGACAGGGTGGGGAGACCCAGTACTTC. It specifies CASSANPFLGQGGETQYF. Full variable domain (rest looked up from reference TRBV9 and TRBJ2-5): DSGVTQTPKHLITATGQRVTLRCSPRSGDLSVYWYQQSLDQGLQFLIQYYNGEERAKGNILERFSAQQFPDLHSELNLSSLELGDSALYFCASSANPFLGQGGETQYFGPGTRLLVL.